The table lists the clone carrying this T cell receptor beta chain with many counts. What it recognizes is unknown. The CDR3 length is 16 residues. The germline gives CDR1 MDHEN, CDR2 SYDVKM. V dropped 1 base and J dropped 5; count of bases not matched to a gene: 7. This specimen comes from a study of response to subunit inactivated influenza vaccine. TCRdb called the RT-PCR reads again in MiXCR, with one record for every CDR3 protein. This table holds around 200,000 distinct CDR3 sequences, approximately 8.7% found once. Study-level points and caveats: It was suggested by the authors that few new T cells are recruited by each seasonal influenza vaccination.

This sequence was found in a man aged 45-65 years who received an inactivated influenza vaccine. Sequencing used non-naive T cells sorted from PBMCs, obtained on the day of vaccination. V usage is TRBV28 and J usage is TRBJ2-7; 11 positions match TRBD2. CDR3 sequence (DNA): TGTGCCAGCAGTTTATTAGCGGGAGGGTTCATGGACGAGCAGTACTTC. Its translation is CASSLLAGGFMDEQYF.